Each of the 30 T cell receptor beta chains below was sequenced from the same sample in a study of long-term antiretroviral therapy in people with HIV. immunoSEQ v3.0 was run at survey level. The method was immunoSEQ multiplex PCR; TCRdb's version includes in-frame clones alone and lacks a portion of them. The repertoire holds some 31,000 clones, with 95% as singletons. This sample comprised unsorted PBMCs, obtained 5.3 years after starting antiretroviral therapy. Every receptor here comes from a man aged 25-40 years with HIV.

This chain connects TRBV18 to TRBJ2-3; a possible D gene is TRBD1 (6 bases). Germline V gene lookup returns CDR1 KGHSH and CDR2 LQKENI. This CDR3 has 11 residues. The CDR3 DNA sequence: TGTGGAACAGGGAGAGGAGATACGCAGTATTTT. Residues: CGTGRGDTQYF.

The chain employs TRBV11-1 and TRBJ1-2, with TRBD1 matching over 10 bases. J gave up 3 bases and V 5 bases, and 6 bases lay outside the gene matches. Germline V gene data show CDR1 as SGHAT and CDR2 as FQDESV (reference sequence). This CDR3 comprises 15 residues. This chain's CDR3 is CASSPRDRGYYGYTF. CDR3 DNA: TGTGCCAGCAGCCCTCGGGACAGGGGATACTATGGCTACACCTTC.

The chain couples TRBV13 to TRBJ2-1, with D possibly being TRBD1 (6 bases). V was shortened by 5 bases and J by 0 bases, with 14 bases between the two germline ends. The CDR3 is 16 residues long. Germline V lookup: CDR1 PRHDT, CDR2 FYEKMQ (reference sequence). The CDR3 spells CASSPLRGSSYNEQFF. CDR3 DNA: TGTGCCAGCAGCCCCCTGAGGGGGAGCTCCTACAATGAGCAGTTCTTC.

This clone has a single count. The chain uses TRBV28 and TRBJ1-5; TRBD1 aligns across 9 bases. The V and J ends lost 3 bases and 4 bases, in that order; junction bases with no gene match: 4. The CDR3 runs 15 residues. CDR1 MDHEN and CDR2 SYDVKM come from the germline V gene. The CDR3, as DNA: TGTGCCAGCAGTTTTCACAGGGGGCCGAATCAGCCCCAGCATTTT. As protein: CASSFHRGPNQPQHF.

This clone appeared once. V is TRBV27 and J is TRBJ2-5, with D possibly being TRBD2 (7 bases). CDR3 length: 16 amino acids. Deletions cut 10 bases from V and 5 bases from J, with 26 bases between. The germline V gene has CDR1 MNHEY and CDR2 SMNVEV (reference sequence). The CDR3 region has the DNA TGTGCCAACAAACACCCGAGGGGGGGCGGGTTCGAGACCCAGTACTTC. Amino acids: CANKHPRGGGFETQYF.

The rearrangement links TRBV27 to TRBJ2-3; D is ambiguous. The CDR3 sequence is 13 residues long. CDR1 and CDR2 (germline): MNHEY, SMNVEV (reference sequence). The V and J ends lost 5 bases and 6 bases respectively, with 12 bases between them. CDR3 sequence (DNA): TGTGCCAGCAGTCGAATGGAGTCGGATACGCAGTATTTT. It translates to CASSRMESDTQYF.

This sequence joins TRBV6-4 and TRBJ2-7, with unresolved D. Germline V lookup: CDR1 MRHNA, CDR2 SNTAGT. This CDR3 contains 15 residues. V dropped 0 bases and J dropped 7 bases, with 16 bases sitting between them. CDR3 coding DNA: TGTGCCAGCAGTGACTCGAAGGAAGATCTACCGGAGCAGTACTTC. It encodes CASSDSKEDLPEQYF.

This sequence joins TRBV7-2 and TRBJ2-7, with a weak D call TRBD2 (5 bases). Trimming stripped 1 base from V and 3 bases from J, with 10 bases between. Looked up from germline, CDR1 is SGHTA and CDR2 is FQGNSA. CDR3 length: 14 amino acids. CDR3 residues: CASSLEPGYYEQYF. The DNA of the CDR3 is TGTGCCAGCAGCTTAGAACCGGGGTACTACGAGCAGTACTTC.

The chain joins TRBV7-3 to TRBJ2-5; the D gene is possibly TRBD1 (5 bases). The V end was cut by 2 bases, the J end by 2 bases, with 12 bases between. Looked up from germline, CDR1 is SGHTA and CDR2 is FQGTGA. The CDR3 contains 15 residues. CDR3 nucleotides: TGTGCCAGCAGCTTAGCTGGGGCAGTACAAGAGACCCAGTACTTC. Its protein product is CASSLAGAVQETQYF.

This chain connects TRBV15 to TRBJ2-3; 8 nucleotides agree with TRBD2. The CDR3 spans 17 residues. Germline trimming cut 0 bases from V and 5 bases from J; bases unmatched to any gene: 10. Per germline, CDR1 LNHNV and CDR2 YYDKDF (reference sequence). The CDR3 loop is CATSRDPAGASGDTQYF. The CDR3 DNA reads TGTGCCACCAGCAGAGATCCAGCGGGGGCGTCAGGAGATACGCAGTATTTT.

This chain joins TRBV7-9 and TRBJ1-2; 8 bases are shared with TRBD1. Germline CDR1 reads SEHNR; CDR2 reads FQNEAQ (reference sequence). V dropped 5 bases and J dropped 5; count of bases not matched to a gene: 4. The CDR3 length is 13 residues. The CDR3 sequence is CASSRTGNYGYTF. The CDR3 DNA is TGTGCCAGCAGCCGGACAGGGAATTATGGCTACACCTTC.

This clone was detected only once. V and J are TRBV13 and TRBJ2-2; weak D call: TRBD1 (6 bases). This CDR3 contains 14 residues. Per germline, CDR1 PRHDT and CDR2 FYEKMQ (reference sequence). Trimming stripped 7 bases from V and 3 bases from J, with 12 bases between. The CDR3 sequence is CASKAGADTGELFF. CDR3 coding DNA: TGTGCCAGCAAGGCAGGGGCGGACACCGGGGAGCTGTTTTTT.

CDR3 sequence reads: CASSPYGGQPDTQYF. As DNA, the CDR3 is TGTGCCAGCAGTCCATATGGGGGGCAACCAGATACGCAGTATTTT. The chain has TRBV27 and TRBJ2-3; D is possibly TRBD1 or TRBD2 (6 bases each). This CDR3 comprises 15 residues. V lost 5 bases, J lost 4 bases, and 16 bases lay in between. Per germline, CDR1 MNHEY and CDR2 SMNVEV (reference sequence).

J is TRBJ1-2 and V is TRBV18; D might be TRBD1 (5 bases). This CDR3 has 17 residues. The germline CDR1 and CDR2 sequences are KGHSH and LQKENI. Trimming stripped 2 bases from V and 6 bases from J, with 22 bases between. The CDR3 reads CASSPFTPGGNRDGYTF. The DNA of the CDR3 is TGTGCCAGCTCACCATTCACCCCCGGGGGTAATAGGGATGGCTACACCTTC.

The chain employs TRBV19 and TRBJ1-5, with 8 bases that match TRBD1. Germline assignment: CDR1 LNHDA and CDR2 SQIVND (reference sequence). V was clipped by 1 base and J by 4 bases; unmatched bases: 3. The CDR3 is made up of 15 amino acids. The CDR3 loop reads CASSIAGQGNQPQHF. The CDR3 bases are TGTGCCAGTAGTATAGCCGGACAGGGTAATCAGCCCCAGCATTTT. The whole variable domain, remainder taken from reference TRBV19 and TRBJ1-5, is DGGITQSPKYLFRKEGQNVTLSCEQNLNHDAMYWYRQDPGQGLRLIYYSQIVNDFQKGDIAEGYSVSREKKESFPLTVTSAQKNPTAFYLCASSIAGQGNQPQHFGDGTRLSIL.

This clone was seen a few times. The genes are TRBV18 and TRBJ1-2, with 8 bases lining up with TRBD1. The CDR3 has 17 residues. CDR1 is KGHSH and CDR2 is LQKENI in the germline V gene. Trimming took 4 bases from V and 4 from J; bases not matched to a gene: 14. This chain's CDR3 is CASSLSPGGAKGYGYTF. The CDR3 nucleotides are TGTGCCAGCTCACTAAGCCCAGGGGGCGCAAAGGGCTATGGCTACACCTTC.

The chain employs TRBV7-8 and TRBJ2-7; TRBD1 matches 9 bases. J was trimmed by 5 bases and V by 5 bases; bases with no gene match: 7. Germline V gives CDR1 SGHVS, CDR2 FQNEAQ. This CDR3 is built from 14 residues. Here the CDR3 reads CASSHRDRDHEQYF. The CDR3 bases are TGTGCCAGCAGCCACCGGGACAGGGACCACGAGCAGTACTTC.

The V and J genes are TRBV10-3 and TRBJ1-2, with D maybe TRBD1 (6 bases). In germline, CDR1 is ENHRY, CDR2 SYGVKD. The ends were cut back, 7 bases at V and 8 bases at J, with 14 bases in the middle. The CDR3 loop spans 12 amino acids. The CDR3 DNA reads TGTGCCATCACTCGAGGGGGGGGCGGCTACACCTTC. It encodes CAITRGGGGYTF.

V and J are TRBV7-9 and TRBJ1-2, with D perhaps TRBD1 (6 bases). The V gene's germline CDR1 is SEHNR and CDR2 FQNEAQ (reference sequence). The CDR3 has 12 amino acids. Trimming took off 5 bases at V and 8 bases at J, with 12 bases between the two ends. CDR3 protein: CASSLEQGGYTF. DNA for the CDR3: TGTGCCAGCAGCCTCGAGCAGGGGGGCTACACCTTC. The entire variable domain, with the rest obtained from reference TRBV7-9 and TRBJ1-2, is as follows: DTGVSQNPRHKITKRGQNVTFRCDPISEHNRLYWYRQTLGQGPEFLTYFQNEAQLEKSRLLSDRFSAERPKGSFSTLEIQRTEQGDSAMYLCASSLEQGGYTFGSGTRLTVV.

The chain links TRBV30 to TRBJ2-1, with D tentatively TRBD2 (5 bases). Germline V gene data show CDR1 as GTSNPN and CDR2 as SVGIG (reference sequence). Between the trimmed V and J ends, which lost 4 bases and 3 bases, there was a span of 7 bases. The CDR3 loop spans 12 amino acids. CDR3 region: CAWMRVYNEQFF. The CDR3 DNA reads TGTGCCTGGATGCGGGTCTACAATGAGCAGTTCTTC. The full variable domain, rest sourced from reference TRBV30 and TRBJ2-1, is SQTIHQWPATLVQPVGSPLSLECTVEGTSNPNLYWYRQAAGRGLQLLFYSVGIGQISSEVPQNLSASRPQDRQFILSSKKLLLSDSGFYLCAWMRVYNEQFFGPGTRLTVL.

The chain links TRBV5-4 to TRBJ2-2, with 10 bases aligning to TRBD2. Germline assignment: CDR1 SGHNT and CDR2 YYREEE (reference sequence). V dropped 6 bases and J dropped 5; count of bases not matched to a gene: 16. The CDR3 is made up of 18 amino acids. The CDR3 protein is CASNQAWGELAGTGELFF. The CDR3 nucleotides read TGTGCCAGCAACCAAGCTTGGGGGGAACTAGCGGGGACCGGGGAGCTGTTTTTT.

Here the CDR3 reads CVPGQYNSPLHF. CDR3 sequence (DNA): TGTGTACCGGGACAGTATAATTCACCCCTCCACTTT. This chain uses TRBV6-6 with TRBJ1-6; 7 bases are shared with TRBD1. The CDR3 totals 12 residues. In germline, CDR1 is MNHNY, CDR2 SVGAGI (reference sequence).

The rearrangement joins TRBV19 to TRBJ2-7, with D perhaps assigned TRBD1 or TRBD2 (6 bases each). The CDR3 consists of 14 residues. Germline values: CDR1 LNHDA, CDR2 SQIVND (reference sequence). Trimming removed 1 base from V and 2 bases from J, with 9 bases in between. CDR3 nucleotides: TGTGCCAGTAGTATAGCAGGGGAGGCCTACGAGCAGTACTTC. This codes for CASSIAGEAYEQYF. Full variable domain (rest looked up from reference TRBV19 and TRBJ2-7): DGGITQSPKYLFRKEGQNVTLSCEQNLNHDAMYWYRQDPGQGLRLIYYSQIVNDFQKGDIAEGYSVSREKKESFPLTVTSAQKNPTAFYLCASSIAGEAYEQYFGPGTRLTVT.

The chain uses TRBV19 and TRBJ2-7; D not resolved. Germline V gives CDR1 LNHDA, CDR2 SQIVND (reference sequence). Trimming removed 3 bases from V and 6 bases from J, with 15 bases in between. This CDR3 is built from 14 residues. In DNA form, the CDR3 reads TGTGCCAGTAGTATTTCACAACGTTCGACCGAGCAGTACTTC. Residues: CASSISQRSTEQYF.

Remarks on this clone: The junction and the germline gene differ at one end; a read error may be behind it. The chain employs TRBV5-1 and TRBJ1-2; the D is unclear. The germline gives CDR1 SGHRS, CDR2 YFSETQ. This CDR3 has 10 amino acids. CDR3: CASSLKSEVF. The CDR3 DNA follows: TGCGCCAGCAGCTTGAAATCGGAGGTCTTC. The full variable domain, with the rest looked up from reference TRBV5-1 and TRBJ1-2, is KAGVTQTPRYLIKTRGQQVTLSCSPISGHRSVSWYQQTPGQGLQFLFEYFSETQRNKGNFPGRFSGRQFSNSRSEMNVSTLELGDSALYLCASSLKSEVFGSGTRLTVV.

V is TRBV4-1 and J is TRBJ1-1, with a weak D call TRBD1 (5 bases). This CDR3 comprises 14 residues. V was pared by 0 bases and J by 8 bases, with 13 bases between. The germline V gene has CDR1 MGHRA and CDR2 YSYEKL. This CDR3 is CASSQDWGRLEAFF. CDR3 bases: TGCGCCAGCAGCCAAGATTGGGGACGCCTGGAAGCTTTCTTT.

The CDR3 here is CASSLSGQGMPYEQYF. Here the CDR3 DNA reads TGTGCCAGCAGTTTATCGGGACAGGGCATGCCCTACGAGCAGTACTTC. This chain links TRBV27 with TRBJ2-7; 9 bases match TRBD1. This CDR3 contains 16 residues. The V gene's germline CDR1 is MNHEY and CDR2 SMNVEV (reference sequence). Trimming at V came to 0 bases and at J to 2 bases, leaving 5 bases not matched to a gene.

This clone was found a few times. The chain has TRBV18 and TRBJ1-1; no firm D call. V lost 4 bases and J 14 bases, leaving 20 bases between the germline ends. This CDR3 spans 13 amino acids. The germline CDR1 and CDR2 sequences are KGHSH and LQKENI. Here the CDR3 reads CASSRPGTDLLFF. The CDR3 region has the DNA TGTGCCAGCTCACGACCTGGTACCGACCTGTTGTTCTTT.

The chain links TRBV30 to TRBJ1-5; D gene unclear. V dropped 0 bases and J dropped 6 bases, with 9 bases sitting between them. Germline V lookup: CDR1 GTSNPN, CDR2 SVGIG (reference sequence). The length of the CDR3 is 13 residues. The CDR3 DNA reads TGTGCCTGGAGTGTTGGAGCTCCTCAGCCCCAGCATTTT. This encodes CAWSVGAPQPQHF.

CDR3 amino acids: CASSPGQGFYNIQYF. CDR3 DNA: TGTGCCAGCAGCCCAGGACAGGGCTTTTATAACATTCAGTACTTC. The V gene is TRBV5-6, the J gene TRBJ2-4, with 8 bases identical to TRBD1. The germline V gene encodes CDR1 SGHDT and CDR2 YYEEEE. The CDR3 length is 15 residues. V was clipped by 4 bases and J by 7 bases; unmatched bases: 10.